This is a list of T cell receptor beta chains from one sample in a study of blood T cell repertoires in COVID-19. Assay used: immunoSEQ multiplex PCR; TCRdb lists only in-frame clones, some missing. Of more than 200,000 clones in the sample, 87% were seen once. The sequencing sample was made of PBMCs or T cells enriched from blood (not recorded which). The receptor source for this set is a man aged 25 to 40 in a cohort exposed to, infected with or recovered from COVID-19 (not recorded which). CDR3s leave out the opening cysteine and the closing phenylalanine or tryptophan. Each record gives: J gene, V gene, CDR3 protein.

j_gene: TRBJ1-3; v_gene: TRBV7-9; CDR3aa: ASSARDYGNTIY
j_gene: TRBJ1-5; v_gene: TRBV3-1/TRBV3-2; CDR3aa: ASQRGRDQPQH
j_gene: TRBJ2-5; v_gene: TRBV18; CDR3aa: ASSPGTSKETQY
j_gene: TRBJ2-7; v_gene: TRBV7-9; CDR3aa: ASSLHSYEQY
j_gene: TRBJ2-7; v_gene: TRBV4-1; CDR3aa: ASSQGTSGPTYEQY
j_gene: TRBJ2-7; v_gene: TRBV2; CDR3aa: ASTDSESYEQY
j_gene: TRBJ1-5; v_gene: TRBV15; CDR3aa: ATSTEGTDSNQPQH
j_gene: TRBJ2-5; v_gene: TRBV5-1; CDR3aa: ASSLGRTPTSAVGRETQY
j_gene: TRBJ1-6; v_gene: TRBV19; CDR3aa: ASSLERNSPLH
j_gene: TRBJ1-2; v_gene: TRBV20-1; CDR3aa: SARDSHCSN
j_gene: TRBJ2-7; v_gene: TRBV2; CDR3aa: ASSDGQPQVYEQY
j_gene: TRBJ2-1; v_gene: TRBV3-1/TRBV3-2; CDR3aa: ASSQVNGPGGQF
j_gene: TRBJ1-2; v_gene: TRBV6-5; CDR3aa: ASSTDRDGYT
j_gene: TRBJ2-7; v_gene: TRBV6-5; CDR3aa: ASSFAPGTGGGGQY